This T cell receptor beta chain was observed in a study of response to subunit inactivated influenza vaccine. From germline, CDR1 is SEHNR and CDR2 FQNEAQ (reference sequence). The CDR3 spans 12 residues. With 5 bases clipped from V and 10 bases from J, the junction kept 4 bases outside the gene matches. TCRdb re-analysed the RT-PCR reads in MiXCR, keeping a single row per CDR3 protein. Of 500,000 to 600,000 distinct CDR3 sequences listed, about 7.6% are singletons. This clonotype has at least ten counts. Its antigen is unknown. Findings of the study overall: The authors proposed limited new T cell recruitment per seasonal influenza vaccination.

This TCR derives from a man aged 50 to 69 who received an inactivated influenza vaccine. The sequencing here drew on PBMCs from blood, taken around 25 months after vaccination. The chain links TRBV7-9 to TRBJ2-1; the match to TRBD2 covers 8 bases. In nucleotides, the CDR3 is TGTGCCAGCAGCGCCCGACTAGCGGAGCAGTTCTTC. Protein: CASSARLAEQFF.